The sequence of this TCR beta chain was determined in a study of blood T cell repertoires in COVID-19. Study in general: The study drew acute and convalescent COVID-19 samples from the United States, Italy and Spain.

Assay used: immunoSEQ multiplex PCR; TCRdb lists only in-frame clones, some missing. The sample records about 45,000 clones, approximately 87% being singletons. Per the germline V gene, CDR1 is SGHDT and CDR2 is YYEEEE. The CDR3 totals 16 residues. Trimming removed 4 bases from V and 1 base from J, with 17 bases in between. Sequencing was carried out using peripheral blood. V usage is TRBV5-6 and J usage is TRBJ2-5; possible D gene TRBD1, 6 bases. This sequence was found in a human donor in a cohort sampled during active COVID-19. CDR3 DNA sequence: TGTGCCAGCAGCGTACGGGACAAAACGTTCCAAGAGACCCAGTACTTC. It specifies CASSVRDKTFQETQYF.